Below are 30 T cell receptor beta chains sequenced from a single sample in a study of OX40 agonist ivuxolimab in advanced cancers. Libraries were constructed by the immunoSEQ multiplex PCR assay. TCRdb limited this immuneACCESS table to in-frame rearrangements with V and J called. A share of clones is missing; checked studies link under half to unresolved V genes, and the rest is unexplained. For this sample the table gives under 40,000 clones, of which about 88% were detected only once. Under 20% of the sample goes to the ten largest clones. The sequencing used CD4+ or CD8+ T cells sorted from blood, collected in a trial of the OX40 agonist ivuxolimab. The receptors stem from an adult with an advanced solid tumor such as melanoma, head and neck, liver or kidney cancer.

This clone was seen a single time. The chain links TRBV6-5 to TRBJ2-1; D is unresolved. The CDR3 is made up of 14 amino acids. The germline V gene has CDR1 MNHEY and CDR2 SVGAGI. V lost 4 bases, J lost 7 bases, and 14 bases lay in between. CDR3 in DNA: TGTGCCAGCAGTTCTCGGACGGCTACTAATGAGCAGTTCTTC. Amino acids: CASSSRTATNEQFF.

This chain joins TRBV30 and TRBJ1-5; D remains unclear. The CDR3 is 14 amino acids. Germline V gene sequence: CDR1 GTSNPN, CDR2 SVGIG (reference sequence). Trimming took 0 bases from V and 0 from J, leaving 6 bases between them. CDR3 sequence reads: CAWSVRYSNQPQHF. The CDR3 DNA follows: TGTGCCTGGAGTGTACGGTATAGCAATCAGCCCCAGCATTTT.

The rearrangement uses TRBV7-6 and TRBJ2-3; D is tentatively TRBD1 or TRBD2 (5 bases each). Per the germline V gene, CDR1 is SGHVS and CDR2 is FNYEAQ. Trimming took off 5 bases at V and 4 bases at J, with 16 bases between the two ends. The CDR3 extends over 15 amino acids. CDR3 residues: CASSRNPGAADTQYF. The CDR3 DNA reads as TGTGCCAGCAGCCGTAACCCCGGGGCGGCAGATACGCAGTATTTT.

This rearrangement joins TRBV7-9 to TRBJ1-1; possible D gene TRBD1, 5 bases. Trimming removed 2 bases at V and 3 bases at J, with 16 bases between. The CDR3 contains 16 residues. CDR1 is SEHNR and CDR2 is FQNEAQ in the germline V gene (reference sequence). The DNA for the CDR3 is TGTGCCAGCAGCTTATTGGGGGGAGGAGGGGACACTGAAGCTTTCTTT. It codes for CASSLLGGGGDTEAFF.

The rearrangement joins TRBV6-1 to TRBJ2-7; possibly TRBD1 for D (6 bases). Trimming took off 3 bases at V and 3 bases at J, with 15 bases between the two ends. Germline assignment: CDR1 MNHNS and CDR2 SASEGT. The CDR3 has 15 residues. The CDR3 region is CASSEATGSSYEQYF. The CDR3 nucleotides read TGTGCCAGCAGTGAGGCCACAGGGTCCAGCTACGAGCAGTACTTC.

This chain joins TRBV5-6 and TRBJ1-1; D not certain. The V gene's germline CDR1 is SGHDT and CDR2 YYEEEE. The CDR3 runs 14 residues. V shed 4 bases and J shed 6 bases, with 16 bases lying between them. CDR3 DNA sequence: TGTGCCAGCAGCCCCCTCGGAGGCGTCCCTGAAGCTTTCTTT. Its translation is CASSPLGGVPEAFF.

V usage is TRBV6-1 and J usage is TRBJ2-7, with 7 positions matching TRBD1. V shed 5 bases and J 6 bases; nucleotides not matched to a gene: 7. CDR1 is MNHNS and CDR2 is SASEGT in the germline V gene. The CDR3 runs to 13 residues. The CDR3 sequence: CASSFEGAVEQYF. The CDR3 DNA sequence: TGTGCCAGCAGTTTTGAGGGGGCGGTCGAGCAGTACTTC.

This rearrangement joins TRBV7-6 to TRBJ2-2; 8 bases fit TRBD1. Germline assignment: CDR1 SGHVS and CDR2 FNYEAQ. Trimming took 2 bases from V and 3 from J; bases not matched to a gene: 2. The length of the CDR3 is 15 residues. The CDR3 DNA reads TGTGCCAGCAGCTTACCGGACAGGGACACCGGGGAGCTGTTTTTT. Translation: CASSLPDRDTGELFF.

CDR3 sequence reads: CATSRESGLLTEAFF. The CDR3 DNA is TGTGCCACCAGCAGAGAGTCGGGACTGCTCACTGAAGCTTTCTTT. The rearrangement links TRBV15 to TRBJ1-1; possible D gene TRBD1, 5 bases. The germline V and J ends were trimmed by 0 bases and 4 bases, with 12 bases remaining between them. Germline lookup yields CDR1 LNHNV and CDR2 YYDKDF (reference sequence). The CDR3 consists of 15 residues.

The CDR3 DNA sequence: TGCGCCAGCAGCTTTTCCGGGACAGGGCGTGCCGAGCAGTACTTC. This codes for CASSFSGTGRAEQYF. V is TRBV5-1 and J is TRBJ2-5; 9 bases fit TRBD1. Gene TRBJ2-7 matches the end of the DNA better, so the J call may be wrong. Germline V gene data show CDR1 as SGHRS and CDR2 as YFSETQ. The CDR3 is 15 amino acids.

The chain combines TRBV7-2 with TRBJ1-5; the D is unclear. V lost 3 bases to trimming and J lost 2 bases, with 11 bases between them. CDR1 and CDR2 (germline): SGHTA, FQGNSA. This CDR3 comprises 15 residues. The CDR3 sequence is CASSFRRGCNQPQHF. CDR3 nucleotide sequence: TGTGCCAGCAGCTTTCGGAGAGGTTGCAATCAGCCCCAGCATTTT.

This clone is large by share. The CDR3 DNA reads TGTGCCAGCAGCTTAGGAGGGGGCAATGAGCAGTTCTTC. This sequence encodes CASSLGGGNEQFF. The chain has TRBV7-9 and TRBJ2-1; D perhaps matches TRBD1 (6 bases). CDR3 length equals 13 residues. The germline V and J ends were trimmed by 1 base and 6 bases, with 7 bases remaining between them. Per germline, CDR1 SEHNR and CDR2 FQNEAQ (reference sequence).

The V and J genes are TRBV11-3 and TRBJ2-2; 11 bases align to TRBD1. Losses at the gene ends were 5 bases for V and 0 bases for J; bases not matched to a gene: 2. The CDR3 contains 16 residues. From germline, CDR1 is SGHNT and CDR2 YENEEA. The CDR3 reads CASSRDRGTNTGELFF. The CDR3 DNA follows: TGTGCCAGCAGCCGGGACAGGGGGACGAACACCGGGGAGCTGTTTTTT.

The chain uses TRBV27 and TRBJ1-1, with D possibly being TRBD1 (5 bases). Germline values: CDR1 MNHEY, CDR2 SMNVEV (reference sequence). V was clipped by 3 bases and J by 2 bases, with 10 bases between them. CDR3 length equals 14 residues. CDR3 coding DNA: TGTGCCAGCAGTTTTAGGGGTCCAAACACTGAAGCTTTCTTT. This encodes CASSFRGPNTEAFF.

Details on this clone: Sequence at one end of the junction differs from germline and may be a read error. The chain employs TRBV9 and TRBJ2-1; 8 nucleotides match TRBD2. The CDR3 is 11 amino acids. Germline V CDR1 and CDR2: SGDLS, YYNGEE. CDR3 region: CSGGAYNEQFF. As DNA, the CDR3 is TGCTCCGGGGGGGCCTACAATGAGCAGTTCTTC.

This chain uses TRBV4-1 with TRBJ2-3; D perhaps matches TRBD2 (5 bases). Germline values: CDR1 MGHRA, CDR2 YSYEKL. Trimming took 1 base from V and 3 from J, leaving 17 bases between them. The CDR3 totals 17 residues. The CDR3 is CASSQGNGPTGTDTQYF. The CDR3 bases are TGCGCCAGCAGCCAAGGGAACGGTCCCACGGGGACAGATACGCAGTATTTT.

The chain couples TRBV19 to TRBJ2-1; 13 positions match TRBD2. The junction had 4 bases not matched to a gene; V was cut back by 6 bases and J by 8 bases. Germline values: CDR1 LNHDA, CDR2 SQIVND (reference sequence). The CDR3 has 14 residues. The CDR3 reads CASSGLAGADEQFF. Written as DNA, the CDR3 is TGTGCCAGTAGCGGACTAGCGGGGGCGGATGAGCAGTTCTTC.

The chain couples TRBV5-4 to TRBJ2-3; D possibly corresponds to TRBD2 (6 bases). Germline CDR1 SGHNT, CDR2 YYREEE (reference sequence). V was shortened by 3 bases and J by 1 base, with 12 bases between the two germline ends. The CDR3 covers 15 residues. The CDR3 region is CASSSSAGGTDTQYF. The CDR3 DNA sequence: TGTGCCAGCAGCTCTAGCGCCGGGGGCACAGATACGCAGTATTTT.

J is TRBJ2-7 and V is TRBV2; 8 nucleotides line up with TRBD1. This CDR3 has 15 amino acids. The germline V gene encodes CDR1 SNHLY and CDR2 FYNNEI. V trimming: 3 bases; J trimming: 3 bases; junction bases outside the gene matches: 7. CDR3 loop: CASSDLGTGYYEQYF. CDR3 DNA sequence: TGTGCCAGCAGTGATTTAGGGACAGGCTACTACGAGCAGTACTTC.

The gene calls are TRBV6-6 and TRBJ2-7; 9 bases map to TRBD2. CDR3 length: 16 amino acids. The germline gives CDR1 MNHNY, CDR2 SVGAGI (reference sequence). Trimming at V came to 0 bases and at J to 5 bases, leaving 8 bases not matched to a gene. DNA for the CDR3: TGTGCCAGCAGTTACTCACCTCTAAGCGGGGGGAACGAGCAGTACTTC. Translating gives CASSYSPLSGGNEQYF.

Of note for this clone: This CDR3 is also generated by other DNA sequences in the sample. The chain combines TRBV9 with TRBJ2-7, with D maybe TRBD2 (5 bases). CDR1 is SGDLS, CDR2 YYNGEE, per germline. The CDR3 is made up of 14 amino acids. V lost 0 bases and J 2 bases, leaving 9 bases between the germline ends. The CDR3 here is CASSVEDSPYEQYF. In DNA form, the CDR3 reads TGTGCCAGCAGCGTAGAGGACTCGCCCTACGAGCAGTACTTC. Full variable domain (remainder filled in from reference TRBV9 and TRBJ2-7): DSGVTQTPKHLITATGQRVTLRCSPRSGDLSVYWYQQSLDQGLQFLIQYYNGEERAKGNILERFSAQQFPDLHSELNLSSLELGDSALYFCASSVEDSPYEQYFGPGTRLTVT.

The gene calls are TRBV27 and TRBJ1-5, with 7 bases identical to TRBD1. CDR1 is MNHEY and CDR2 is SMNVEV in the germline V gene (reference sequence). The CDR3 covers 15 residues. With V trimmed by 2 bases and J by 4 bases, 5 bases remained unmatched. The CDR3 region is CASSLIGGWNQPQHF. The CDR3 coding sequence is TGTGCCAGCAGTTTAATAGGGGGCTGGAATCAGCCCCAGCATTTT.

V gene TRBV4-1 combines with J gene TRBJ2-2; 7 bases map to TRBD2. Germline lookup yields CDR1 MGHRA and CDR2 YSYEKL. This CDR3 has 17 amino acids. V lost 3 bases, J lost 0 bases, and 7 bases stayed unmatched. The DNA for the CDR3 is TGCGCCAGCAGCCAGACCTCAGCGGGGACGAACACCGGGGAGCTGTTTTTT. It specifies CASSQTSAGTNTGELFF.

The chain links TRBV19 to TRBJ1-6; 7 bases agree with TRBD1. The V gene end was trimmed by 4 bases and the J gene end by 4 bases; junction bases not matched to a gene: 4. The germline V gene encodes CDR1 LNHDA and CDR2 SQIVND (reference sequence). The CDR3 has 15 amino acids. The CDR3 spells CASSTPGQYNSPLHF. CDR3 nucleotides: TGTGCCAGTAGTACTCCGGGACAGTATAATTCACCCCTCCACTTT. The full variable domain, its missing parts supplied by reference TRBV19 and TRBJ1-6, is DGGITQSPKYLFRKEGQNVTLSCEQNLNHDAMYWYRQDPGQGLRLIYYSQIVNDFQKGDIAEGYSVSREKKESFPLTVTSAQKNPTAFYLCASSTPGQYNSPLHFGNGTRLTVT.

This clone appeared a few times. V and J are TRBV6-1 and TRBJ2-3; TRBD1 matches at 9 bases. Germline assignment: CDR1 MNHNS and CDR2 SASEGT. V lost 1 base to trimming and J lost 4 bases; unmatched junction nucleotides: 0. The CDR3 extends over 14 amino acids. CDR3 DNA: TGTGCCAGCAGTGAAGGACAGGGGGCAGATACGCAGTATTTT. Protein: CASSEGQGADTQYF.

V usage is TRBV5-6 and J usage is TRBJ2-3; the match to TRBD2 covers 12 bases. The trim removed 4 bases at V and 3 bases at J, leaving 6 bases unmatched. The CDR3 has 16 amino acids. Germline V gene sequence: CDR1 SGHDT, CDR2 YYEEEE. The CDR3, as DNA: TGTGCCAGCAGCGTACTAGCGGGGGGTTTGACAGATACGCAGTATTTT. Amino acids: CASSVLAGGLTDTQYF. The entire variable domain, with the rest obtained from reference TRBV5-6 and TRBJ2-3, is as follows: DAGVTQSPTHLIKTRGQQVTLRCSPKSGHDTVSWYQQALGQGPQFIFQYYEEEERQRGNFPDRFSGHQFPNYSSELNVNALLLGDSALYLCASSVLAGGLTDTQYFGPGTRLTVL.

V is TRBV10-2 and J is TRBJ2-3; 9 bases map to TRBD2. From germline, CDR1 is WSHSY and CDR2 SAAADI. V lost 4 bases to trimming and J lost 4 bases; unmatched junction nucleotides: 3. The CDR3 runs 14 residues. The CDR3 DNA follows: TGCGCCAGCAGTGGGGCGGGGGGGCCAGATACGCAGTATTTT. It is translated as CASSGAGGPDTQYF.

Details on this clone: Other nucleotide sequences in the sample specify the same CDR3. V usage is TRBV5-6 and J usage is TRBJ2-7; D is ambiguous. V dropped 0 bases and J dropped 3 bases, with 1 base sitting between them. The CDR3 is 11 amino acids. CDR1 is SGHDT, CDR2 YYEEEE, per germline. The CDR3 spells CASSLGYEQYF. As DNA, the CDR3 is TGTGCCAGCAGCTTGGGCTACGAGCAGTACTTC. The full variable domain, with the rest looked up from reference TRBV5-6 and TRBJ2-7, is DAGVTQSPTHLIKTRGQQVTLRCSPKSGHDTVSWYQQALGQGPQFIFQYYEEEERQRGNFPDRFSGHQFPNYSSELNVNALLLGDSALYLCASSLGYEQYFGPGTRLTVT.

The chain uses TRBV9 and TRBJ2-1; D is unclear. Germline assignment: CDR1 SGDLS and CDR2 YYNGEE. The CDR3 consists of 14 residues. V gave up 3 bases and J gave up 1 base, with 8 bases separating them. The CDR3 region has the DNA TGTGCCAGCAGCGCAGAAACTTCCTACAATGAGCAGTTCTTC. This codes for CASSAETSYNEQFF.

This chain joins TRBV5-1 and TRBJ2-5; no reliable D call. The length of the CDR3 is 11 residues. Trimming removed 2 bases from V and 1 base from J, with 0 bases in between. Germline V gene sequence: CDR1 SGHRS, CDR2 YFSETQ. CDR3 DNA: TGCGCCAGCAGCTTCCAAGAGACCCAGTACTTC. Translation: CASSFQETQYF.